These 6 T cell receptor beta chains were all obtained from the same sample, sequenced in a study of molecular identifiers for immune sequencing clone quantification. TCRdb recomputed calls from the PCR reads with MiXCR, one row per CDR3 protein. The table lists 35,000 to 45,000 distinct CDR3 sequences, about 18% of them singletons. The material sequenced was naive CD8+ T cells from blood, with Jurkat cell RNA spiked in. Subset in this sample: FACS-sorted CD8+CD4-CCR7+CD45RA+ naive T cells. These receptors all come from a human donor in good health. Some libraries in this study had Jurkat cell RNA spiked in.

This clonotype was counted ten times or more. The rearrangement links TRBV9 to TRBJ2-7; the match to TRBD1 covers 8 bases. The germline CDR1 and CDR2 sequences are SGDLS and YYNGEE. The CDR3 totals 15 residues. With V trimmed by 0 bases and J by 0 bases, 2 bases remained unmatched. CDR3: CASSVGGQASYEQYF. The CDR3 nucleotides are TGTGCCAGCAGCGTAGGGGGACAGGCCTCCTACGAGCAGTACTTC.

Of note for this clonotype: A much larger clone lies a single base off, so this may be a read error. The V and J genes are TRBV11-1 and TRBJ2-1, with 7 bases that match TRBD1. The CDR3 contains 12 residues. CDR1 and CDR2 (germline): SGHAT, FQDESV (reference sequence). The CDR3: CAGSLFDRERFF. The CDR3 DNA reads as TGTGCCGGCAGCTTATTCGACAGGGAGAGGTTCTTC.

This clonotype was found many times. The chain has TRBV7-2 and TRBJ2-2, with 9 bases matching TRBD1. The CDR3 runs 16 residues. V was pared by 5 bases and J by 3 bases, with 7 bases of the junction left unmatched. From germline, CDR1 is SGHTA and CDR2 FQGNSA. In DNA form, the CDR3 reads TGTGCCAGCAGCGAACTCTGGACAGGGGACACCGGGGAGCTGTTTTTT. This sequence encodes CASSELWTGDTGELFF.

This clonotype was counted at least ten times. The DNA for the CDR3 is TGTGCCAGCAGCGGGACACTCTATGGCTACACCTTC. Translating gives CASSGTLYGYTF. This chain connects TRBV9 to TRBJ1-2; the D gene is possibly TRBD1 (5 bases). V shed 3 bases and J shed 4 bases, with 7 bases lying between them. The CDR3 contains 12 residues. Per germline, CDR1 SGDLS and CDR2 YYNGEE.

The chain joins TRBV28 to TRBJ2-1, with D possibly TRBD1 on 6 matching bases. Germline CDR1 reads MDHEN; CDR2 reads SYDVKM. This CDR3 has 13 amino acids. Trimming took 3 bases from V and 5 from J, leaving 8 bases between them. CDR3 coding DNA: TGTGCCAGCAGTTTTGGGGGCCACAATGAGCAGTTCTTC. This sequence encodes CASSFGGHNEQFF.

To note about this clonotype: Just one base apart from a much larger clone, this may be a read error. The rearrangement joins TRBV28 to TRBJ1-5, with D possibly matching TRBD1 (5 bases). CDR1 and CDR2 from the germline V gene are MDHEN and SYDVKM. Deletions cut 11 bases from V and 6 bases from J, with 14 bases between. CDR3 length: 12 residues. CDR3 region: CASQAVVQPQHF. The CDR3 DNA sequence: TGTGCCTCACAGGCTGTAGTTCAGCCCCAGCATTTT.